This is a list of T cell receptor beta chains from one sample in a study of shared clonotypes between healthy human individuals. The data were produced by immunoSEQ multiplex PCR, yet TCRdb's version contains in-frame clones alone and is incomplete. The data show roughly 1,000,000 clones, roughly 74% seen once. The material sequenced was memory CD4+ T cells from PBMCs. The receptor source for this set is a young man in good health. Some clones in this sample may be carry-over from other donors' samples. The CDR3 runs from the conserved cysteine through the conserved F or W. The D gene is left open where the match is weak. Clone sizes are given selectively: once, few, many, or a class where the clone is expanded.

abundance,v_gene,j_gene,d_gene,CDR3nt,CDR3aa
.,TRBV28,TRBJ2-6,.,TGTGCCAGCAGTTTTGTAACAGGTTCCTCTGGGGCCAACGTCCTGACTTTC,CASSFVTGSSGANVLTF
.,TRBV7-2,TRBJ1-2,.,TGTGCCAGCAGCTTAGACAACGGCCGTGGCTACACCTTC,CASSLDNGRGYTF
.,TRBV5-1,TRBJ1-1,.,TGCGCCAGCAGCTTGGATAGACTGAACACTGAAGCTTTCTTT,CASSLDRLNTEAFF
.,TRBV6-1,TRBJ2-2,.,TGTGCCAGCAGCCTTATCGGGGAGCTGTTTTTT,CASSLIGELFF
once,TRBV2,TRBJ2-2,.,TGTGCCAGCAGTTATGGATTTGGTGTGGCCGGGGAGCTGTTTTTT,CASSYGFGVAGELFF
few,TRBV5-1,TRBJ2-1,.,TGCGCCAGCAGCTCCCCAGGCTCCTACAATGAGCAGTTCTTC,CASSSPGSYNEQFF
.,TRBV11-2,TRBJ1-4,.,TGTGCCAGCAGCTTCCGGGGGATACAAATGGGGACTGAAAAACTGTTTTTT,CASSFRGIQMGTEKLFF
many,TRBV28,TRBJ2-7,.,TGTGCCAGCAGTTTTATGCGACCCAATTCGTACGAGCAGTACTTC,CASSFMRPNSYEQYF
.,TRBV15,TRBJ2-1,.,TGTGCCACCAGCCCGGGCAGGGCGGTCGGTGAGCAGTTCTTC,CATSPGRAVGEQFF
few,TRBV20-1,TRBJ2-3,.,TGCAGTGCTAGAGACTTGGATACGCAGTATTTT,CSARDLDTQYF
.,TRBV29-1,TRBJ2-5,.,TGCAGCGTTGGTAGGGCAGGGGAGACCCAGTACTTC,CSVGRAGETQYF
once,TRBV7-2,TRBJ1-1,.,TGTGCCAGCAGCTTAGACAGGGTCACTGAAGCTTTCTTT,CASSLDRVTEAFF
few,TRBV28,TRBJ1-2,TRBD1,TGTGCCAGCAGTTTATGGCACCTCGGACAGGGTGGGACCTATGGCTACACCTTC,CASSLWHLGQGGTYGYTF
.,TRBV5-4,TRBJ2-3,TRBD2,TGTGCCAGCAGCTTGGACTTAGCGGGAGATACGCAGTATTTT,CASSLDLAGDTQYF
.,TRBV6-5,TRBJ2-7,TRBD1,TGTGCCAGCAGTTCGACAGGGGCTACAACCTACGAGCAGTACTTC,CASSSTGATTYEQYF
.,TRBV6-6,TRBJ2-7,.,TGTGCCAGCAGTCCACCAAGTGGTAGGGCTAACGAGCAGTACTTC,CASSPPSGRANEQYF
.,TRBV18,TRBJ2-1,.,TGTGCCAGCTCACCAGGCGATGAGCAGTTCTTC,CASSPGDEQFF
.,TRBV7-2,TRBJ2-2,TRBD2,TGTGCCAGCAGCCTACTCGCACCCGGGACTAGTCCCGGGGAGCTGTTTTTT,CASSLLAPGTSPGELFF
.,TRBV28,TRBJ1-2,.,TGTGCCAGCAGGGTACAGAACTATGGCTACACCTTC,CASRVQNYGYTF
.,TRBV5-1,TRBJ2-2,.,TGCGCCAGCAGCTTGGACGCGACGAACACCGGGGAGCTGTTTTTT,CASSLDATNTGELFF
.,TRBV28,TRBJ1-3,.,TGTGCCAGCAGTCTGCGGACTCTTGGTGGAAACACCATATATTTT,CASSLRTLGGNTIYF
.,TRBV9,TRBJ2-5,.,TGTGCCAGCAGCGTAGCTGGGCAGGGAGAGACCCAGTACTTC,CASSVAGQGETQYF
.,TRBV15,TRBJ1-4,.,TGTGCCACCAGCAGAGAGAGGGGGAGTAATGAAAAACTGTTTTTT,CATSRERGSNEKLFF
.,TRBV7-8,TRBJ2-3,.,TGTGCCAGCAGCCCACAGAGGGAATCAGATACGCAGTATTTT,CASSPQRESDTQYF
.,TRBV11-3,TRBJ2-1,.,TGTGCCAGCAGCTTAGAGGGGGCGAATGAGCAGTTCTTC,CASSLEGANEQFF
.,TRBV18,TRBJ2-7,.,TGTGCCAGCTCACCACTATCACAGGGCCACGAGCAGTACTTC,CASSPLSQGHEQYF
few,TRBV19,TRBJ2-5,TRBD1,TGTGCCAGTAGTTCGGCAGGGGGCTTAGAGACCCAGTACTTC,CASSSAGGLETQYF
.,TRBV7-2,TRBJ1-1,TRBD1,TGTGCCAGCAGCTTGACAGGGGCCACTGAAGCTTTCTTT,CASSLTGATEAFF
.,TRBV5-1,TRBJ2-5,TRBD1,TGCGCCAGCAGCTTGGGCCAGCAGGGGGCGGGAGAGACCCAGTACTTC,CASSLGQQGAGETQYF
.,TRBV5-6,TRBJ1-2,TRBD1,TGTGCCAGCAGCCCTGGGACAGTCGGCTACACCTTC,CASSPGTVGYTF
once,TRBV28,TRBJ2-3,.,TGTGCCAGCAGTTTAGGCCTAGCTTTCACAGATACGCAGTATTTT,CASSLGLAFTDTQYF
.,TRBV14,TRBJ2-3,TRBD2,TGTGCCAGCAGCCCCTCTATGGGAGGGATCACAGATACGCAGTATTTT,CASSPSMGGITDTQYF